Shown below are 7 T cell receptor beta chains from a single sample sequenced in a study of T cell responses to AZD1222 COVID-19 vaccine. TCRdb's copy holds only in-frame clones and misses some; the assay was immunoSEQ multiplex PCR. This sample carries under 200,000 clones, roughly 90% of them seen once, and the ten largest clones take approximately 4.3%. Sequenced material: peripheral blood, taken 28 days after the second AZD1222 dose. These receptors all come from an adult who received the AZD1222 COVID-19 vaccine.

This rearrangement joins TRBV7-9 to TRBJ1-5; 11 positions match TRBD1. J lost 7 bases, V lost 5 bases, and 7 bases had no gene match. CDR1 is SEHNR and CDR2 is FQNEAQ in the germline V gene (reference sequence). CDR3 length: 15 residues. The CDR3 DNA is TGTGCCAGCAGCCCTGGACAGGGGGCATTGCAGCCCCAGCATTTT. Translating gives CASSPGQGALQPQHF. Supplemented by reference TRBV7-9 and TRBJ1-5, the full variable domain reads DTGVSQNPRHKITKRGQNVTFRCDPISEHNRLYWYRQTLGQGPEFLTYFQNEAQLEKSRLLSDRFSAERPKGSFSTLEIQRTEQGDSAMYLCASSPGQGALQPQHFGDGTRLSIL.

This clone was picked up one time. This chain connects TRBV6-1 to TRBJ2-1, with D unclear. V gave up 2 bases and J gave up 1 base, with 9 bases separating them. Per the germline V gene, CDR1 is MNHNS and CDR2 is SASEGT. The CDR3 is 15 residues long. In nucleotides, the CDR3 is TGTGCCAGCAGTGAAACTCTGACATCCTACAATGAGCAGTTCTTC. Translating it yields CASSETLTSYNEQFF.

The chain is built from TRBV7-3 and TRBJ1-1; D might be TRBD1 (5 bases). Trimming cost V 5 bases and J 4 bases, with 20 bases left between them. Germline CDR1 is SGHTA and CDR2 is FQGTGA. This CDR3 is built from 16 residues. CDR3 sequence (DNA): TGTGCCAGCAGCCCCGGGGGAGGGCCGTTGGTCACTGAAGCTTTCTTT. Translating gives CASSPGGGPLVTEAFF.

The chain carries TRBV30 and TRBJ2-5, with D unclear. The CDR3 runs to 12 residues. Trimming pared 5 bases from V and 7 bases from J, leaving 14 bases between. Looked up from germline, CDR1 is GTSNPN and CDR2 is SVGIG (reference sequence). The CDR3 bases are TGTGCCTGGGCGGACGCTACTGGGACCCAGTACTTC. Protein: CAWADATGTQYF.

V and J are TRBV19 and TRBJ2-3; D gene ambiguous. The CDR3 consists of 11 residues. Germline lookup yields CDR1 LNHDA and CDR2 SQIVND (reference sequence). The V end was cut by 3 bases, the J end by 5 bases, with 3 bases between. The CDR3 region has the DNA TGTGCCAGTAGTATCCGAGATACGCAGTATTTT. Translating it yields CASSIRDTQYF. Full variable domain (outside the CDR3, taken from reference TRBV19 and TRBJ2-3): DGGITQSPKYLFRKEGQNVTLSCEQNLNHDAMYWYRQDPGQGLRLIYYSQIVNDFQKGDIAEGYSVSREKKESFPLTVTSAQKNPTAFYLCASSIRDTQYFGPGTRLTVL.

The genes are TRBV10-3 and TRBJ1-1; no firm D call. The CDR3 has 12 residues. Germline loops: CDR1 ENHRY, CDR2 SYGVKD. Trimming took 3 bases from V and 1 from J, leaving 3 bases between them. CDR3 loop: CAISEGNTEAFF. CDR3 nucleotides: TGTGCCATCAGTGAAGGGAACACTGAAGCTTTCTTT.

The chain links TRBV2 to TRBJ1-1, with 8 bases matching TRBD1. Germline CDR1 is SNHLY and CDR2 is FYNNEI. The V and J ends lost 6 bases and 7 bases, in that order; junction bases with no gene match: 4. The CDR3 totals 12 residues. The chain's CDR3 is CASRGGQDEAFF. The CDR3 nucleotides read TGTGCCAGCAGGGGGGGACAGGATGAAGCTTTCTTT.